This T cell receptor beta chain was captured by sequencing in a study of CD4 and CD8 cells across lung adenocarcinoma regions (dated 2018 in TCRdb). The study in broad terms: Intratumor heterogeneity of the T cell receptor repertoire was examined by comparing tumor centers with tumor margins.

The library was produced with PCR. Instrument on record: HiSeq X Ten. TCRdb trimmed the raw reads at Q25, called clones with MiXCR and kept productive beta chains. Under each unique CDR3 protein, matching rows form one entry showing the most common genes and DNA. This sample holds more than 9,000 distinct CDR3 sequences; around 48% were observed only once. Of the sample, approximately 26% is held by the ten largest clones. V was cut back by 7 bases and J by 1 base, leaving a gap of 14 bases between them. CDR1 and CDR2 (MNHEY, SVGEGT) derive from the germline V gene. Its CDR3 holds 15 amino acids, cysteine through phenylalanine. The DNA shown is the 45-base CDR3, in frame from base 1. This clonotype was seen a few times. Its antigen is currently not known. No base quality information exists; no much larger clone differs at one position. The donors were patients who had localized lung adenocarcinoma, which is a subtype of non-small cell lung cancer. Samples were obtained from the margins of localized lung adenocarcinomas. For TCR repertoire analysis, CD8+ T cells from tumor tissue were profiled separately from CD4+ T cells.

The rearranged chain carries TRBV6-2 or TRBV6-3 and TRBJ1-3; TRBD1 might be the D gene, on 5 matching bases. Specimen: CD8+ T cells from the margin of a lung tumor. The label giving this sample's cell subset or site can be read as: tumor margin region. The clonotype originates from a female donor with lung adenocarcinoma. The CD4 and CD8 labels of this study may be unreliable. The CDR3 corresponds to CASTPAGRSGNTIYF. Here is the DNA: TGTGCCAGCACTCCAGCAGGGCGTTCTGGAAACACCATATATTTT.